This TCR beta chain originates from a study of T cell responses to AZD1222 COVID-19 vaccine. Points on this clone: As yet, its antigen is unknown.

Study observations and caveats: A reported finding is that nearly half of spike-specific TCRs target unmutated variant regions. Most donors were white British, females outnumbered males, and clonal diversity was possibly underestimated.

V gave up 5 bases and J gave up 6 bases, with 9 bases separating them. The CDR3 runs 11 residues. Germline CDR1 and CDR2: SGHRS and YFSETQ. Profiled with immunoSEQ multiplex PCR; TCRdb holds only in-frame clones, not every one. The sample lists some 140,000 clones; around 90% were seen once. The chain has TRBV5-1 and TRBJ2-7; no firm D call. Sequencing was performed on peripheral blood, taken on day 0 of AZD1222 vaccination. This receptor was obtained from an adult in good health. The CDR3, as DNA: TGCGCCAGCAGATTAGATTCCGAGCAGTACTTC. It translates to CASRLDSEQYF.